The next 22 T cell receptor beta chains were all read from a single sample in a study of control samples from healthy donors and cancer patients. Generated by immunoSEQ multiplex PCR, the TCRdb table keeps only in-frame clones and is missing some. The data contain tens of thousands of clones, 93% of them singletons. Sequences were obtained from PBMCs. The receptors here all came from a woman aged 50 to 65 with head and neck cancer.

The chain's CDR3 is CASSETGQATDTQYF. The CDR3 coding sequence is TGCGCCAGCAGTGAGACGGGACAGGCCACAGATACGCAGTATTTT. V gene TRBV10-1 combines with J gene TRBJ2-3; TRBD1 agrees at 8 bases. The germline V gene encodes CDR1 WNHNN and CDR2 SYGVQD (reference sequence). V lost 2 bases, J lost 2 bases, and 3 bases stayed unmatched. The CDR3 spans 15 residues.

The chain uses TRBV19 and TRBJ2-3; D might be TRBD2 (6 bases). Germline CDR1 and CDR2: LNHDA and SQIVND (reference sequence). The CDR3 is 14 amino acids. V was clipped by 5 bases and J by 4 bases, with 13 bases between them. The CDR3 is CASSPQAGSDTQYF. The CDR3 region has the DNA TGTGCCAGTAGTCCCCAAGCGGGCTCAGATACGCAGTATTTT.

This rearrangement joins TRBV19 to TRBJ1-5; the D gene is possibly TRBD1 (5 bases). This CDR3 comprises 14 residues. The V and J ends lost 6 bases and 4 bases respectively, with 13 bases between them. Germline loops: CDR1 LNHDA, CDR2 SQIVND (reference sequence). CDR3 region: CASRTTERNQPQHF. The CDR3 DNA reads TGTGCCAGTAGGACGACAGAACGGAATCAGCCCCAGCATTTT.

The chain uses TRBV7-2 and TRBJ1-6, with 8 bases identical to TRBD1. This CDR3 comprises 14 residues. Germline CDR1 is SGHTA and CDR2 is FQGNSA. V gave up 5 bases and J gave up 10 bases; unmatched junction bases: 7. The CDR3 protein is CASSTTGAKSPLHF. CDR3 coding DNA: TGTGCCAGCAGCACGACAGGGGCCAAATCACCCCTCCACTTT.

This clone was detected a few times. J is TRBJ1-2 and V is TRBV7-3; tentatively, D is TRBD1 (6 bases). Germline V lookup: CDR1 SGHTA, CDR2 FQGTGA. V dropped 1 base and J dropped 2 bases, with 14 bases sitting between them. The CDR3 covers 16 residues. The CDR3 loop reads CASSLSGGQGNYGYTF. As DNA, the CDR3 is TGTGCCAGCAGCTTAAGCGGAGGCCAGGGGAACTATGGCTACACCTTC.

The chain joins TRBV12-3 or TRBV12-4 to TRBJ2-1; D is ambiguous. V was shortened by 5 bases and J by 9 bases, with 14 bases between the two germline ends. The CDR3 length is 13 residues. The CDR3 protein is CASSLGQWGEQFF. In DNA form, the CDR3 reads TGTGCCAGCAGTCTTGGTCAATGGGGTGAGCAGTTCTTC.

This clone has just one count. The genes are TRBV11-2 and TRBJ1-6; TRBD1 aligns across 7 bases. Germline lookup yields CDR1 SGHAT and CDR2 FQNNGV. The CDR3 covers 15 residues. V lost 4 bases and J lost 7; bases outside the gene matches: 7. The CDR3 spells CASSSSGTANSPLHF. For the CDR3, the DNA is TGTGCCAGCAGCTCCAGCGGGACAGCAAATTCACCCCTCCACTTT.

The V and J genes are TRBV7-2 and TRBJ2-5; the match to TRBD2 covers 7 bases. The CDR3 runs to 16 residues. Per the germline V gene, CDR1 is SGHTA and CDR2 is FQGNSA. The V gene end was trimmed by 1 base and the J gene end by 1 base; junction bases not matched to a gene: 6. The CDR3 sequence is CASSLGLAEGQETQYF. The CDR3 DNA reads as TGTGCCAGCAGCTTAGGGCTAGCGGAAGGCCAAGAGACCCAGTACTTC.

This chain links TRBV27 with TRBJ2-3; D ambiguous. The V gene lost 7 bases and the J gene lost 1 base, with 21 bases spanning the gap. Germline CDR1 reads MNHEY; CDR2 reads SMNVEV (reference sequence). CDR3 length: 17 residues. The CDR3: CASTYGALGIGTDTQYF. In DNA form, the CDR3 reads TGTGCCAGCACTTATGGCGCACTGGGAATTGGCACAGATACGCAGTATTTT.

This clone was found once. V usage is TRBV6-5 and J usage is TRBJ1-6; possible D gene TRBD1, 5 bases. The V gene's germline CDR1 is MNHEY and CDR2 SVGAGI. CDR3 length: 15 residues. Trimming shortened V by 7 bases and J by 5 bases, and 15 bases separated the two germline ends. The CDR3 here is CASKFRDGDNSPLHF. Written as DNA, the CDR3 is TGTGCCAGCAAGTTCCGGGACGGCGATAATTCACCCCTCCACTTT.

The CDR3 region is CASEENRNTEAFF. For the CDR3, the DNA is TGTGCCAGCGAAGAAAATCGTAACACTGAAGCTTTCTTT. The chain carries TRBV2 and TRBJ1-1; D unresolved. Trimming pared 8 bases from V and 2 bases from J, leaving 12 bases between. The CDR3 is made up of 13 amino acids. The germline V gene encodes CDR1 SNHLY and CDR2 FYNNEI.

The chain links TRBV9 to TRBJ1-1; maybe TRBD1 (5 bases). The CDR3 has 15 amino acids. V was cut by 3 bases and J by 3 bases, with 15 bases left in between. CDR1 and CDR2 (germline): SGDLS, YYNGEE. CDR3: CASSAEGTAYTEAFF. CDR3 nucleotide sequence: TGTGCCAGCAGCGCCGAAGGGACTGCCTACACTGAAGCTTTCTTT.

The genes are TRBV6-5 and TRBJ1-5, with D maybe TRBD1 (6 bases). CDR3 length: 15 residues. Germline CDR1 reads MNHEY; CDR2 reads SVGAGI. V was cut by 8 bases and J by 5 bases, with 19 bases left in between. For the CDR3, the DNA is TGTGCCAGCGGGTTTAATAGCAGGGGCGATCAGCCCCAGCATTTT. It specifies CASGFNSRGDQPQHF.

The CDR3 sequence: CASSYGGGNQPQHF. As DNA, the CDR3 is TGTGCCAGCAGTTACGGGGGGGGCAATCAGCCCCAGCATTTT. The chain carries TRBV6-7 and TRBJ1-5; TRBD1 is a possible D gene (5 bases). Being an ORF, TRBV6-7 has a function that is uncertain. This CDR3 spans 14 amino acids. V dropped 2 bases and J dropped 2 bases, with 7 bases sitting between them.

CDR3 residues: CATSREGAGVSYNEQFF. CDR3 bases: TGTGCCACCAGCAGAGAGGGAGCGGGAGTATCCTACAATGAGCAGTTCTTC. The chain uses TRBV15 and TRBJ2-1, with 8 bases that match TRBD2. V dropped 0 bases and J dropped 1; count of bases not matched to a gene: 5. In germline, CDR1 is LNHNV, CDR2 YYDKDF (reference sequence). The CDR3 runs to 17 residues.

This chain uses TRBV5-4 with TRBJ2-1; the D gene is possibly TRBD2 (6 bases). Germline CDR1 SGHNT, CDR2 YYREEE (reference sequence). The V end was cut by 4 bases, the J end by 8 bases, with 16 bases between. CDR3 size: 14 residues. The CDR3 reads CASSPGEGQHEQFF. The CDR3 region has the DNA TGTGCCAGCAGCCCGGGGGAAGGACAACATGAGCAGTTCTTC.

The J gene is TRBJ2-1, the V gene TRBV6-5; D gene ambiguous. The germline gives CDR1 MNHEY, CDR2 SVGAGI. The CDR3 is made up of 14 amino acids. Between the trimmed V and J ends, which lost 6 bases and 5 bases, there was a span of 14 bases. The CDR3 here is CASSSWARDNEQFF. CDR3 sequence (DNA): TGTGCCAGCAGCTCCTGGGCCCGGGACAATGAGCAGTTCTTC.

CDR3 nucleotide sequence: TGTGCCAGCAGCTCCGGGACAGGGGGCCTTGATACGCAGTATTTT. Encoded protein: CASSSGTGGLDTQYF. V gene TRBV7-9 combines with J gene TRBJ2-3; 12 nucleotides match TRBD1. Germline CDR1 SEHNR, CDR2 FQNEAQ (reference sequence). J lost 6 bases, V lost 4 bases, and 5 bases had no gene match. The CDR3 consists of 15 residues.

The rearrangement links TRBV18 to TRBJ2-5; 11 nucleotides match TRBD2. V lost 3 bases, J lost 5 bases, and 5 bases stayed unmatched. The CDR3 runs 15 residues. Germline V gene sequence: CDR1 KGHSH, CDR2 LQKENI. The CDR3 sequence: CASSPTSGEPETQYF. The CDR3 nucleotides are TGTGCCAGCTCACCGACTAGCGGGGAACCCGAGACCCAGTACTTC.

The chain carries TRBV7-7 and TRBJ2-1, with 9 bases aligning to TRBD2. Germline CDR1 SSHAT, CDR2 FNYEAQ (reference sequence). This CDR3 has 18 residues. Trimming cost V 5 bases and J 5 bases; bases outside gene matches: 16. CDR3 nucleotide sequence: TGTGCCAGCAGCACCAGAGGGTTAGGTAGCGGGAGTAACAATGAGCAGTTCTTC. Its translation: CASSTRGLGSGSNNEQFF.

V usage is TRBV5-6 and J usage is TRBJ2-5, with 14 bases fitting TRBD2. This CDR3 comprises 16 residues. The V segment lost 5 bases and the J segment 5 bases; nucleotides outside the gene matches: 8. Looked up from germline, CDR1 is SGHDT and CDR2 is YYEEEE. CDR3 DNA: TGTGCCAGCAGTTCCTCGGGGACTAGCGGGAGCGAGACCCAGTACTTC. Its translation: CASSSSGTSGSETQYF. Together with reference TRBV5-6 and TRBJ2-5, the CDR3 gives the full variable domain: DAGVTQSPTHLIKTRGQQVTLRCSPKSGHDTVSWYQQALGQGPQFIFQYYEEEERQRGNFPDRFSGHQFPNYSSELNVNALLLGDSALYLCASSSSGTSGSETQYFGPGTRLLVL.

CDR3 protein: CASSPTGPGGIQPQHF. The CDR3 bases are TGTGCCAGCTCACCGACAGGCCCCGGAGGTATTCAGCCCCAGCATTTT. The J gene is TRBJ1-5, the V gene TRBV18; TRBD1 is a possible D gene (6 bases). The CDR3 is 16 residues long. The germline V and J ends were trimmed by 3 bases and 6 bases, with 18 bases remaining between them. Germline V CDR1 and CDR2: KGHSH, LQKENI.